The subject of this entry is one T cell receptor beta chain. CDR3 size: 15 residues. CDR1 and CDR2 from the germline V gene are MGHRA and YSYEKL. The V end lost 2 bases, the J end lost 5 bases, and 16 bases lay between the germline ends. This sample is part of a study of CD8 T cells in Susac syndrome. TEMRA cells were enriched by FACS, and CD4+ and CD8+ T cells were negatively isolated. A quantity of about 0.5 to 1 ug RNA underwent reverse transcription using random hexamers. Each CDR3 protein gets one entry after TCRdb re-called the immunoSEQ multiplex PCR reads with MiXCR. In the table there are about 52,000 distinct CDR3 sequences, about 92% of which are singletons.

The TCR was taken from a human donor with multiple sclerosis. V gene TRBV4-1 combines with J gene TRBJ2-7; no reliable D call. The material sequenced was CD8+ T cells from PBMCs. CDR3 region: CASSQPPPFLDEQYF. The CDR3 DNA is TGCGCCAGCAGCCAACCCCCCCCCTTCTTGGACGAGCAGTACTTC.